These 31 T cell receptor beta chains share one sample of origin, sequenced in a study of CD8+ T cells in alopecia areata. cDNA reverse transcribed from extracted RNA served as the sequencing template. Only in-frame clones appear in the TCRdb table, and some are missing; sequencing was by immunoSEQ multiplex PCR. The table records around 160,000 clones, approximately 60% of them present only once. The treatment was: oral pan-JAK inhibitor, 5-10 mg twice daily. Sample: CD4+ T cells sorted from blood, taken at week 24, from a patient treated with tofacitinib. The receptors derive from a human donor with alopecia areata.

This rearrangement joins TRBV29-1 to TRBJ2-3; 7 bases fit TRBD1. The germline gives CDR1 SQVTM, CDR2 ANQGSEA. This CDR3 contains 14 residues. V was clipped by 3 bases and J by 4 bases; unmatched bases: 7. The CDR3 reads CSVETDRVPDTQYF. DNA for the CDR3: TGCAGCGTTGAGACCGACAGGGTTCCAGATACGCAGTATTTT.

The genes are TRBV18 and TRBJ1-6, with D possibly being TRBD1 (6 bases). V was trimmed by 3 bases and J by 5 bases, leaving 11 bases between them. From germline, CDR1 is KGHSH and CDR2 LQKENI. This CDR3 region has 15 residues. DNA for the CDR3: TGTGCCAGCTCACCGCGGGACAACCATAATTCACCCCTCCACTTT. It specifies CASSPRDNHNSPLHF.

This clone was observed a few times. CDR3 sequence (DNA): TGTGCCAGCAGCTTATCCGACAGCTATGGCTACACCTTC. Protein product: CASSLSDSYGYTF. V and J are TRBV7-8 and TRBJ1-2; a possible D gene is TRBD1 (5 bases). CDR3 size: 13 residues. Trimming pared 2 bases from V and 4 bases from J, leaving 8 bases between. CDR1 is SGHVS, CDR2 FQNEAQ, per germline.

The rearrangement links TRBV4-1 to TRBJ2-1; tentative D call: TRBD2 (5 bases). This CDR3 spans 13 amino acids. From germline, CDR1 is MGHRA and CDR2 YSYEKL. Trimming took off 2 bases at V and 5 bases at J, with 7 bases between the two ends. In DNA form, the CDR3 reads TGCGCCAGCAGCCAACCCGGGGACAATGAGCAGTTCTTC. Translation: CASSQPGDNEQFF.

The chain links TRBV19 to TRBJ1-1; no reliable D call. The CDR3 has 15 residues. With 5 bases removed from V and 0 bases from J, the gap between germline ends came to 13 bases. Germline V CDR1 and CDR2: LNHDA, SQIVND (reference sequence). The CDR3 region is CASSSPAGMNTEAFF. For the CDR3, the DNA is TGTGCCAGTAGTTCCCCAGCGGGTATGAACACTGAAGCTTTCTTT.

CDR3 bases: TGTGCCAGCAGTTACTACCAGCGGGAGTCACAAGAGACCCAGTACTTC. Translating gives CASSYYQRESQETQYF. The chain links TRBV6-5 to TRBJ2-5; the match to TRBD2 covers 8 bases. CDR1 is MNHEY, CDR2 SVGAGI, per germline. This CDR3 comprises 16 residues. With 1 base clipped from V and 2 bases from J, the junction kept 6 bases outside the gene matches.

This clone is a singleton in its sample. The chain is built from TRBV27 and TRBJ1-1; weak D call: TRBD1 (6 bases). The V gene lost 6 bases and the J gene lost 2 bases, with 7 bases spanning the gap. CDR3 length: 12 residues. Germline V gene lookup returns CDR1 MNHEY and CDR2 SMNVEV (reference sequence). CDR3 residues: CASRTGNTEAFF. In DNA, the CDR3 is TGTGCCAGCAGGACAGGAAACACTGAAGCTTTCTTT.

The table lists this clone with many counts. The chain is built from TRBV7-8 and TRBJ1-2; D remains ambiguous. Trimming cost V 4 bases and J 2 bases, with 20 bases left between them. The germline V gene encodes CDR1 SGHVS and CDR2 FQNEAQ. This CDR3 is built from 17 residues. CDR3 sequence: CASSSSELARGNYGYTF. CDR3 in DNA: TGTGCCAGCAGCTCCTCAGAGCTCGCCCGGGGAAACTATGGCTACACCTTC.

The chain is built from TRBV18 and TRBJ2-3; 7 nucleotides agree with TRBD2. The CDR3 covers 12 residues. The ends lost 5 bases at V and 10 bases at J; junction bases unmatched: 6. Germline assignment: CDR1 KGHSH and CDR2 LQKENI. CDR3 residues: CASSTGTTAQYF. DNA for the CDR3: TGTGCCAGCTCAACCGGGACTACTGCGCAGTATTTT. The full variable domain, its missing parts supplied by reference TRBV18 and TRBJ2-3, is NAGVMQNPRHLVRRRGQEARLRCSPMKGHSHVYWYRQLPEEGLKFMVYLQKENIIDESGMPKERFSAEFPKEGPSILRIQQVVRGDSAAYFCASSTGTTAQYFGPGTRLTVL.

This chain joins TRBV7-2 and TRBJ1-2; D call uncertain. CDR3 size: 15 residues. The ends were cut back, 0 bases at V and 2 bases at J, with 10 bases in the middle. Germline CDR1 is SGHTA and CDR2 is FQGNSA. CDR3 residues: CASSLASKINYGYTF. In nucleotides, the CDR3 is TGTGCCAGCAGCTTAGCCTCAAAGATCAACTATGGCTACACCTTC.

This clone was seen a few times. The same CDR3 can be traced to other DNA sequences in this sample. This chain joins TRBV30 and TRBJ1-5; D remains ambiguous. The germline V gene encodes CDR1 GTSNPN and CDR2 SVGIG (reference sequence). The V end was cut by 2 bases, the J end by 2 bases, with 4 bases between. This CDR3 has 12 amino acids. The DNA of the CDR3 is TGTGCCTGGAGTAGGGGCAATCAGCCCCAGCATTTT. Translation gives CAWSRGNQPQHF.

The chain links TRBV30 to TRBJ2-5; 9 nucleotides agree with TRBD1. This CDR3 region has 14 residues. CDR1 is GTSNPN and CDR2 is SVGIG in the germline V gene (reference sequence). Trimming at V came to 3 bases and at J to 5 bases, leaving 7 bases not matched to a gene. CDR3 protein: CAWSRTGVGETQYF. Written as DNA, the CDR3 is TGTGCCTGGAGCCGGACAGGGGTGGGGGAGACCCAGTACTTC.

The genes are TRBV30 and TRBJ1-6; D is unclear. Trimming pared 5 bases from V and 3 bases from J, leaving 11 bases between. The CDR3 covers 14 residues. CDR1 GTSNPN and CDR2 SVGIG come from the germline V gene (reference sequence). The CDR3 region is CAWGTTDYNSPLHF. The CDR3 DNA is TGTGCCTGGGGAACGACTGACTATAATTCACCCCTCCACTTT.

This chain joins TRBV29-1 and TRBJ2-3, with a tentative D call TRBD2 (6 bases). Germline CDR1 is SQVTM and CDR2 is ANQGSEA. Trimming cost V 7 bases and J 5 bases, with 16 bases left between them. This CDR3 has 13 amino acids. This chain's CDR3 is CSATGLMVDTQYF. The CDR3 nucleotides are TGCAGCGCTACGGGACTTATGGTAGATACGCAGTATTTT.

The CDR3 reads CAWRRQGKDYGYTF. The CDR3 DNA follows: TGTGCCTGGAGGCGACAGGGGAAGGACTATGGCTACACCTTC. V usage is TRBV30 and J usage is TRBJ1-2; 8 bases map to TRBD1. Germline assignment: CDR1 GTSNPN and CDR2 SVGIG (reference sequence). The CDR3 consists of 14 residues. The J segment lost 3 bases and the V segment lost 3 bases, leaving 6 bases of the junction unmatched.

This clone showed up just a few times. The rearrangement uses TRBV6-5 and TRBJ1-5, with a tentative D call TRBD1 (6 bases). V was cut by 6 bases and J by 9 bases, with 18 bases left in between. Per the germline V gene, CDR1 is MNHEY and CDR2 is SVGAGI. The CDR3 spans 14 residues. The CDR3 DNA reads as TGTGCCAGCAGAGACTCACAGGGCCCTTGGCCCCAGCATTTT. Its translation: CASRDSQGPWPQHF.

The CDR3 reads CASSLEGQGRSNSPLHF. CDR3 nucleotide sequence: TGCGCCAGCAGCTTGGAGGGACAGGGACGCTCCAATTCACCCCTCCACTTT. This rearrangement joins TRBV5-1 to TRBJ1-6, with 9 bases identical to TRBD1. Per the germline V gene, CDR1 is SGHRS and CDR2 is YFSETQ. V was clipped by 0 bases and J by 7 bases; unmatched bases: 8. The CDR3 sequence is 17 residues long. Based on the CDR3 plus reference TRBV5-1 and TRBJ1-6, the full variable domain is KAGVTQTPRYLIKTRGQQVTLSCSPISGHRSVSWYQQTPGQGLQFLFEYFSETQRNKGNFPGRFSGRQFSNSRSEMNVSTLELGDSALYLCASSLEGQGRSNSPLHFGNGTRLTVT.

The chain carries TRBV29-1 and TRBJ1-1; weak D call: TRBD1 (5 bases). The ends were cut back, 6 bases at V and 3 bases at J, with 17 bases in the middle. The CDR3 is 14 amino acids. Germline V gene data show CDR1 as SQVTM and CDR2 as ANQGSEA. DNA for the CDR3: TGCAGCGTCCCCCCCCCAGGGTCGGACACTGAAGCTTTCTTT. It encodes CSVPPPGSDTEAFF.

The CDR3 spells CAISATGGDYSPLHF. For the CDR3, the DNA is TGTGCCATCAGCGCAACAGGGGGTGATTATTCACCCCTCCACTTT. V and J are TRBV10-3 and TRBJ1-6; 8 nucleotides line up with TRBD1. The germline V gene encodes CDR1 ENHRY and CDR2 SYGVKD. J was trimmed by 8 bases and V by 6 bases; bases with no gene match: 9. This CDR3 is 15 amino acids long.

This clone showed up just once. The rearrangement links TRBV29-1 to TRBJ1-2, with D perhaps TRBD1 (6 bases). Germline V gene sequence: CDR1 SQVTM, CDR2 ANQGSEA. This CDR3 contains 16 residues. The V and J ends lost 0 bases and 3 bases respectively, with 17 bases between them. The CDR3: CSVEDRGAGDHYGYTF. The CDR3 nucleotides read TGCAGCGTTGAAGATCGAGGGGCAGGGGATCACTATGGCTACACCTTC.

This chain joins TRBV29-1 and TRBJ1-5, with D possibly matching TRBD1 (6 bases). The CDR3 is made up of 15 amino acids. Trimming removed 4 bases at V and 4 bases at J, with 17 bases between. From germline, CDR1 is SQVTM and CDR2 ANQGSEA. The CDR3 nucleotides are TGCAGCGTTGCAGTTACCGGGACAAAGAATCAGCCCCAGCATTTT. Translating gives CSVAVTGTKNQPQHF. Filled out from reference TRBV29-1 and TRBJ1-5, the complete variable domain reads SAVISQKPSRDICQRGTSLTIQCQVDSQVTMMFWYRQQPGQSLTLIATANQGSEATYESGFVIDKFPISRPNLTFSTLTVSNMSPEDSSIYLCSVAVTGTKNQPQHFGDGTRLSIL.

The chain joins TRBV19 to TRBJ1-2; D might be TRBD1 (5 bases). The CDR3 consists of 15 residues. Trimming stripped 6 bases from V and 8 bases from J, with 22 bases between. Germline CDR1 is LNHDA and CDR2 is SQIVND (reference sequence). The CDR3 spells CASSPEDPGGHGYTF. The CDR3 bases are TGTGCCAGTAGCCCGGAGGACCCCGGCGGACACGGCTACACCTTC.

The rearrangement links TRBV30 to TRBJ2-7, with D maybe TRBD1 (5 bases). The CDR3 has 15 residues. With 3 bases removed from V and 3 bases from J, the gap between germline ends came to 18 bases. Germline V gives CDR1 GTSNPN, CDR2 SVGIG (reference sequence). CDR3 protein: CAWSWGSRVVYEQYF. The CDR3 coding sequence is TGTGCCTGGAGCTGGGGAAGCAGGGTAGTCTACGAGCAGTACTTC. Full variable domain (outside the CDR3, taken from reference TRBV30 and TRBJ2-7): SQTIHQWPATLVQPVGSPLSLECTVEGTSNPNLYWYRQAAGRGLQLLFYSVGIGQISSEVPQNLSASRPQDRQFILSSKKLLLSDSGFYLCAWSWGSRVVYEQYFGPGTRLTVT.

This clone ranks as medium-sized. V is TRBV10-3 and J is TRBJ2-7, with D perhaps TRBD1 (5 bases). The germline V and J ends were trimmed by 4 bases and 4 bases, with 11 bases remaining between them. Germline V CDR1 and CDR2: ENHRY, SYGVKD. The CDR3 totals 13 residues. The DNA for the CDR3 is TGTGCCATCAGTGTTCAGGGTGGGTACGAGCAGTACTTC. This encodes CAISVQGGYEQYF.

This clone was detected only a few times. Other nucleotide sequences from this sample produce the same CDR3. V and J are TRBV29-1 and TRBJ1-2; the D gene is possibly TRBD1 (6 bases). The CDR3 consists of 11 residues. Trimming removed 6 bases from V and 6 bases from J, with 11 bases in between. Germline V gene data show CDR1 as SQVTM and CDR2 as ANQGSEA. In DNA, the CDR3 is TGCAGCGTCAGGGGCGGGCATGGCTACACCTTC. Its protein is CSVRGGHGYTF.

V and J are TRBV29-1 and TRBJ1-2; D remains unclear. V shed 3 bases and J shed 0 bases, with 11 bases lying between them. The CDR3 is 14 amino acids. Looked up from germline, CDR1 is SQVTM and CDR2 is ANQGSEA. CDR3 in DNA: TGCAGCGTTGATACCGGGTCAGCTAACTATGGCTACACCTTC. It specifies CSVDTGSANYGYTF.

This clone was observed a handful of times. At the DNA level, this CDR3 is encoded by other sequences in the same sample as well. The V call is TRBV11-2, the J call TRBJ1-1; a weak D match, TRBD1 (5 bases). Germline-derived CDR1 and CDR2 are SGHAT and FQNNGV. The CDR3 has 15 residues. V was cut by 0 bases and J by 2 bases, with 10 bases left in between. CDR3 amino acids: CASSLDPGPNTEAFF. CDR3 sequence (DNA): TGTGCCAGCAGCTTAGACCCAGGGCCAAACACTGAAGCTTTCTTT.

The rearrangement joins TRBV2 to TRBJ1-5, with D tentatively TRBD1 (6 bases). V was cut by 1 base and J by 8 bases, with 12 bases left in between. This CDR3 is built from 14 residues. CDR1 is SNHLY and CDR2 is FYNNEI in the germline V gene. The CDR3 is CASSEGQDFKPQHF. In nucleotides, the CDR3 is TGTGCCAGCAGTGAAGGACAGGACTTTAAGCCCCAGCATTTT. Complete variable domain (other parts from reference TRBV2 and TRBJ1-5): EPEVTQTPSHQVTQMGQEVILRCVPISNHLYFYWYRQILGQKVEFLVSFYNNEISEKSEIFDDQFSVERPDGSNFTLKIRSTKLEDSAMYFCASSEGQDFKPQHFGDGTRLSIL.

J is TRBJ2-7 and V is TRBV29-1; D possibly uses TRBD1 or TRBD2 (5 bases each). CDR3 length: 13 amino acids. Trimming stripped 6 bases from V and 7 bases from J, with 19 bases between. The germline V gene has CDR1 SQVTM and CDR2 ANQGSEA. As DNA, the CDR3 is TGCAGCGTGGATGTTGGGGGATCACGAGAGCAGTACTTC. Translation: CSVDVGGSREQYF.

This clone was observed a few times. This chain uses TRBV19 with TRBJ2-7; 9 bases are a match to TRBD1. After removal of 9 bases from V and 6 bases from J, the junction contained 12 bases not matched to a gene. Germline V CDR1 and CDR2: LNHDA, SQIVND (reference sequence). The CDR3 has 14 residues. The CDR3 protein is CASTLTGGSGEQYF. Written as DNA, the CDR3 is TGTGCCAGCACACTAACAGGGGGCTCGGGCGAGCAGTACTTC.

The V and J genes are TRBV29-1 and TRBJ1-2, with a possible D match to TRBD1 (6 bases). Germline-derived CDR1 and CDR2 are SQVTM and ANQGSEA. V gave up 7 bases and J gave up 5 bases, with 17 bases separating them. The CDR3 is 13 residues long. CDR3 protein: CSAPSWDTYGYTF. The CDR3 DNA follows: TGCAGCGCACCGAGCTGGGACACATATGGCTACACCTTC.